This passage covers 20 T cell receptor beta chains from one sample sequenced in a study of CD8 T cells in ankylosing spondylitis. TCRdb ran MiXCR on the 5' RACE reads and lists one entry per CDR3 protein. Here the sample spans hundreds of thousands of distinct CDR3 sequences, roughly 26% being singletons. The source material was blood, either unsorted or a sorted T cell fraction (not recorded which). These TCRs come from a male donor with ankylosing spondylitis or in good health (not recorded which).

V usage is TRBV20-1 and J usage is TRBJ1-1; D possibly corresponds to TRBD1 (5 bases). The germline CDR1 and CDR2 sequences are DFQATT and SNEGSKA (reference sequence). The germline V and J ends were trimmed by 3 bases and 1 base, with 12 bases remaining between them. CDR3 length equals 14 residues. CDR3 bases: TGCAGTGCTAGTCGCAAGGGGAAGAACACTGAAGCTTTCTTT. Its protein product is CSASRKGKNTEAFF.

This clonotype was seen ten or more times. The chain uses TRBV4-3 and TRBJ2-1, with D tentatively TRBD1 or TRBD2 (5 bases each). V was clipped by 4 bases and J by 4 bases, with 11 bases between them. CDR3 size: 14 residues. The germline gives CDR1 LGHNA, CDR2 YSLEER. CDR3 sequence: CASSRTGAYNEQFF. CDR3 nucleotide sequence: TGCGCCAGCAGCCGGACCGGGGCTTACAATGAGCAGTTCTTC.

At least ten counts were recorded for this clonotype. The chain joins TRBV12-3 or TRBV12-4 to TRBJ2-7; D possibly uses TRBD1 or TRBD2 (5 bases each). The CDR3 is 14 amino acids. Trimming cost V 6 bases and J 2 bases, with 14 bases left between them. This CDR3 reads CASRIRDGPYEQYF. For the CDR3, the DNA is TGTGCCAGCAGGATTAGGGACGGTCCCTACGAGCAGTACTTC.

This sequence joins TRBV29-1 and TRBJ1-1, with D hard to call. This CDR3 has 13 amino acids. Trimming shortened V by 3 bases and J by 3 bases, and 11 bases separated the two germline ends. Germline CDR1 and CDR2: SQVTM and ANQGSEA. The CDR3: CSVESGWDTEAFF. CDR3 bases: TGCAGCGTTGAGTCGGGGTGGGACACTGAAGCTTTCTTT.

This clonotype was recorded at least ten times. The genes are TRBV12-3 or TRBV12-4 and TRBJ2-3; 11 bases are a match to TRBD2. The CDR3 is made up of 15 amino acids. V lost 6 bases to trimming and J lost 7 bases; unmatched junction nucleotides: 9. The chain's CDR3 is CASSPNSGRAHTQYF. The DNA of the CDR3 is TGTGCCAGCAGCCCGAATAGCGGGAGGGCCCATACGCAGTATTTT.

This clonotype came up many times. V is TRBV10-3 and J is TRBJ1-2; TRBD1 might be the D (5 bases). Germline lookup yields CDR1 ENHRY and CDR2 SYGVKD. There are 13 residues in the CDR3. Trimming stripped 4 bases from V and 6 bases from J, with 12 bases between. CDR3 DNA: TGTGCCATCAGTGGAAAAGGGGATGATGGCTACACCTTC. Amino acids: CAISGKGDDGYTF.

The table lists this clonotype with a few counts. The rearrangement uses TRBV29-1 and TRBJ1-5, with 9 bases identical to TRBD1. CDR3 length: 13 residues. The J segment lost 9 bases and the V segment lost 5 bases, leaving 8 bases of the junction unmatched. Germline CDR1 and CDR2: SQVTM and ANQGSEA. The CDR3 sequence is CSVMGQGDSPQHF. The DNA of the CDR3 is TGCAGCGTTATGGGACAGGGTGATTCGCCCCAGCATTTT.

This clonotype appeared a few times. The chain recombines TRBV20-1 with TRBJ1-1; 8 bases align to TRBD1. CDR3 length: 10 residues. With 6 bases clipped from V and 10 bases from J, the junction kept 4 bases outside the gene matches. Germline V gene sequence: CDR1 DFQATT, CDR2 SNEGSKA (reference sequence). The CDR3 DNA reads TGCAGTGCCGGACAGGGCGTAGCTTTCTTT. Translating it yields CSAGQGVAFF.

This clonotype was picked up many times. CDR3 DNA sequence: TGCAGTGCTAGAGATCTAACTAGCGGGTACAATGAGCAGTTCTTC. Amino acid sequence: CSARDLTSGYNEQFF. The rearrangement links TRBV20-1 to TRBJ2-1, with 9 bases fitting TRBD2. Germline CDR1 is DFQATT and CDR2 is SNEGSKA (reference sequence). The CDR3 extends over 15 amino acids. V lost 0 bases, J lost 4 bases, and 4 bases stayed unmatched.

In its sample, this clonotype was seen a few times. J is TRBJ2-5 and V is TRBV5-1; tentative D call: TRBD1 (6 bases). V shed 3 bases and J shed 5 bases, with 17 bases lying between them. CDR3 length equals 15 residues. Germline V gene data show CDR1 as SGHRS and CDR2 as YFSETQ. In DNA, the CDR3 is TGCGCCAGCAGCTCCGGGACGCAGAGGGGGGAGACCCAGTACTTC. It translates to CASSSGTQRGETQYF.

This rearrangement joins TRBV29-1 to TRBJ1-4; a weak D match, TRBD1 (5 bases). V lost 3 bases to trimming and J lost 0 bases, with 8 bases between them. The CDR3 runs 14 residues. CDR1 is SQVTM and CDR2 is ANQGSEA in the germline V gene. The CDR3 DNA reads TGCAGCGTTGAGGGGCGGTCAACTAATGAAAAACTGTTTTTT. Translation gives CSVEGRSTNEKLFF.

This clonotype was counted at least ten times. This sequence joins TRBV20-1 and TRBJ2-7, with 10 bases lining up with TRBD1. CDR1 DFQATT and CDR2 SNEGSKA come from the germline V gene (reference sequence). The CDR3 is 16 amino acids. Trimming at V came to 0 bases and at J to 3 bases, leaving 8 bases not matched to a gene. DNA for the CDR3: TGCAGTGCTAGAGATGAGAGTGGGACAGGGGTCTACGAGCAGTACTTC. It is translated as CSARDESGTGVYEQYF.

The chain employs TRBV20-1 and TRBJ2-3, with TRBD2 matching 9 bases. Unmatched junction bases numbered 7, after V lost 6 bases and J lost 6 bases. CDR1 and CDR2 from the germline V gene are DFQATT and SNEGSKA (reference sequence). The CDR3 loop spans 13 amino acids. The DNA for the CDR3 is TGCAGTGCCGGTAGCGGGAGTGGCGATACGCAGTATTTT. Amino acid sequence: CSAGSGSGDTQYF.

V is TRBV3-1 and J is TRBJ1-5, with D hard to call. There are 16 residues in the CDR3. Trimming stripped 1 base from V and 0 bases from J, with 10 bases between. Germline values: CDR1 LGHDT, CDR2 YNNKEL (reference sequence). The DNA for the CDR3 is TGTGCCAGCAGCCAAGGGCCGGCCTCTAGCAATCAGCCCCAGCATTTT. It codes for CASSQGPASSNQPQHF.

This clonotype turned up a few times. The chain has TRBV4-1 and TRBJ2-5; 9 nucleotides match TRBD2. J gave up 2 bases and V 0 bases, and 7 bases lay outside the gene matches. The CDR3 totals 17 residues. The germline gives CDR1 MGHRA, CDR2 YSYEKL. CDR3 residues: CASSQDWAGGKQETQYF. CDR3 DNA: TGCGCCAGCAGCCAAGATTGGGCGGGGGGGAAGCAAGAGACCCAGTACTTC.

This chain connects TRBV6-1 to TRBJ2-1; 8 nucleotides agree with TRBD2. J was trimmed by 7 bases and V by 3 bases; bases with no gene match: 8. This CDR3 spans 15 amino acids. The germline gives CDR1 MNHNS, CDR2 SASEGT. CDR3 sequence reads: CASSEEAGVGNEQFF. The DNA for the CDR3 is TGTGCCAGCAGTGAGGAAGCGGGAGTGGGGAATGAGCAGTTCTTC.

This clonotype was seen repeatedly, ten times or more. The chain employs TRBV20-1 and TRBJ2-1, with TRBD2 matching 10 bases. CDR3 length equals 15 residues. The V and J ends lost 3 bases and 5 bases, in that order; junction bases with no gene match: 7. Germline CDR1 is DFQATT and CDR2 is SNEGSKA (reference sequence). The CDR3 region has the DNA TGCAGTGCTAGGGGGAGCGGGAGGGCAGACAATGAGCAGTTCTTC. Its protein is CSARGSGRADNEQFF.

There are a few counts of this clonotype. The chain uses TRBV29-1 and TRBJ2-1; TRBD2 agrees at 11 bases. The CDR3 extends over 15 amino acids. V dropped 7 bases and J dropped 5; count of bases not matched to a gene: 10. Per germline, CDR1 SQVTM and CDR2 ANQGSEA. The CDR3 reads CSGLRGTSGNNEQFF. CDR3 bases: TGCAGCGGGCTCCGGGGGACTAGCGGTAACAATGAGCAGTTCTTC.

The chain employs TRBV20-1 and TRBJ2-7; D is unclear. Germline CDR1 DFQATT, CDR2 SNEGSKA (reference sequence). V gave up 6 bases and J gave up 5 bases, with 8 bases separating them. The CDR3 covers 10 residues. This CDR3 is CSAVDHEQYF. CDR3 DNA: TGCAGTGCCGTAGACCACGAGCAGTACTTC.

This clonotype showed up just a few times. This chain links TRBV10-3 with TRBJ2-3; 7 positions match TRBD2. This CDR3 is built from 15 residues. Germline V gene data show CDR1 as ENHRY and CDR2 as SYGVKD. J was trimmed by 5 bases and V by 6 bases; bases with no gene match: 11. CDR3 sequence (DNA): TGTGCCATCAGCGTAGCGGGTCTCCAGGGAGATACGCAGTATTTT. Amino acids: CAISVAGLQGDTQYF.